This T cell receptor beta chain was observed in a study of cytomegalovirus exposure and HLA in healthy donors. Participants comprised healthy donors of bone marrow. Vbeta (60) and Jbeta (13) primers were used in the PCR. Sequencing used immunoSEQ multiplex PCR; TCRdb keeps in-frame clones, though not all of them. The sample yields about 31,000 clones, approximately 90% seen once. The CDR3 spans 15 residues. From germline, CDR1 is MRHNA and CDR2 SNTAGT. V was clipped by 5 bases and J by 3 bases; unmatched bases: 3. Material: PBMCs. V gene TRBV6-4 combines with J gene TRBJ2-1, with 11 bases aligning to TRBD2. The sequence was collected from a boy aged 5-17 years in good health and CMV-seronegative. CDR3 residues: CASSNTSGGYNEQFF. The CDR3 DNA is TGTGCCAGCAGTAACACTAGCGGGGGCTACAATGAGCAGTTCTTC.